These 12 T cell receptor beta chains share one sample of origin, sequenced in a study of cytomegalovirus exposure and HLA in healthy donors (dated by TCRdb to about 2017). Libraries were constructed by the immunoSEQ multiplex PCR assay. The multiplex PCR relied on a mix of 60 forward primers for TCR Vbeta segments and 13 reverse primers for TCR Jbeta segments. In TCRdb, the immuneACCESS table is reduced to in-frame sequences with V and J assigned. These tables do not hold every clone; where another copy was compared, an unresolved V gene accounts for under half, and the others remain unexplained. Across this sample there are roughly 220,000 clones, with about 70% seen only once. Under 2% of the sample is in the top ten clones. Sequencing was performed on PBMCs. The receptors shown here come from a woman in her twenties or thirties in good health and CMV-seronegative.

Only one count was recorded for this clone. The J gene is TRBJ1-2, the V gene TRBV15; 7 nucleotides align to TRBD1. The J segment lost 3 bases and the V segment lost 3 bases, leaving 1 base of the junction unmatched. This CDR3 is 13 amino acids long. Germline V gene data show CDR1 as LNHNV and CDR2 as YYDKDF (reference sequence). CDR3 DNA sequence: TGTGCCACCAGCAGTGACAGGGACTATGGCTACACCTTC. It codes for CATSSDRDYGYTF.

The CDR3 region has the DNA TGCGCCAGCAGCGGAGGGGACGAGCGCTACGAGCAGTACTTC. Translated, it gives CASSGGDERYEQYF. The chain carries TRBV5-1 and TRBJ2-7; weak D call: TRBD2 (6 bases). CDR1 is SGHRS, CDR2 YFSETQ, per germline. Trimming shortened V by 4 bases and J by 3 bases, and 14 bases separated the two germline ends. This CDR3 contains 14 residues.

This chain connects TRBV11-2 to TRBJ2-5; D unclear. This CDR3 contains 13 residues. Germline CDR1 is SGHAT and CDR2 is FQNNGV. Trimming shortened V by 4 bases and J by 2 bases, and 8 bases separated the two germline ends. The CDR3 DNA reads TGTGCCAGCAGCTCTAACAGACAAGAGACCCAGTACTTC. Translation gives CASSSNRQETQYF.

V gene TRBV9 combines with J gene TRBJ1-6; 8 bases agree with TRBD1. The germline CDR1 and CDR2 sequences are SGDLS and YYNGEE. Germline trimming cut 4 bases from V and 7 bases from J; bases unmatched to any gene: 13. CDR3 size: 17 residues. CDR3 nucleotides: TGTGCCAGCAGCTTAACCGGGACAGGCTCGACGAATTCACCCCTCCACTTT. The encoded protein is CASSLTGTGSTNSPLHF.

CDR3 in amino acids: CASFITGQGPNEQFF. CDR3 coding DNA: TGCGCCAGCTTCATAACCGGACAGGGCCCCAATGAGCAGTTCTTC. The chain recombines TRBV5-1 with TRBJ2-1; 8 positions agree with TRBD1. Losses at the gene ends were 7 bases for V and 6 bases for J; bases not matched to a gene: 12. The V gene's germline CDR1 is SGHRS and CDR2 YFSETQ. The length of the CDR3 is 15 residues.

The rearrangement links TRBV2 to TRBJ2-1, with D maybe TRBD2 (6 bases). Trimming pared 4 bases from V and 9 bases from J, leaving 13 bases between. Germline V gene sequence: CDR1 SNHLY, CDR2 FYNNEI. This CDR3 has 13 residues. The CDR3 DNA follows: TGTGCCAGCAGTGGACTAGGTAGTGGTGAGCAGTTCTTC. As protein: CASSGLGSGEQFF. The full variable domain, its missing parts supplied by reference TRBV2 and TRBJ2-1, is EPEVTQTPSHQVTQMGQEVILRCVPISNHLYFYWYRQILGQKVEFLVSFYNNEISEKSEIFDDQFSVERPDGSNFTLKIRSTKLEDSAMYFCASSGLGSGEQFFGPGTRLTVL.

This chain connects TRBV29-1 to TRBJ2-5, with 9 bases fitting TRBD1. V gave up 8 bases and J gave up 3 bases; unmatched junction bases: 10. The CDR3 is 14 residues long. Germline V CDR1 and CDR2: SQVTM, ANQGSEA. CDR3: CSLETGGGKETQYF. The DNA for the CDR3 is TGCAGCTTGGAGACAGGGGGGGGAAAAGAGACCCAGTACTTC.

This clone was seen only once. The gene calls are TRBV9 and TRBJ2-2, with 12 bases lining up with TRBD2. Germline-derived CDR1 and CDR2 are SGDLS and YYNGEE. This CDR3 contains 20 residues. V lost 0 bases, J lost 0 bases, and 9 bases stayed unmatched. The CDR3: CASSVARTSGAFANTGELFF. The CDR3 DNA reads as TGTGCCAGCAGCGTAGCGAGGACTAGCGGGGCTTTCGCGAACACCGGGGAGCTGTTTTTT. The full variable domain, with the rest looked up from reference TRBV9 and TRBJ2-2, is DSGVTQTPKHLITATGQRVTLRCSPRSGDLSVYWYQQSLDQGLQFLIQYYNGEERAKGNILERFSAQQFPDLHSELNLSSLELGDSALYFCASSVARTSGAFANTGELFFGEGSRLTVL.

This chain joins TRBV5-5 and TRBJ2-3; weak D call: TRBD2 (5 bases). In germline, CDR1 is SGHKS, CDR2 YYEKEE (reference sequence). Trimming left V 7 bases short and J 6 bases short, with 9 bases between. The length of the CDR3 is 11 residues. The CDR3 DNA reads TGTGCCAGCGGAACGGGGGATACGCAGTATTTT. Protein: CASGTGDTQYF.

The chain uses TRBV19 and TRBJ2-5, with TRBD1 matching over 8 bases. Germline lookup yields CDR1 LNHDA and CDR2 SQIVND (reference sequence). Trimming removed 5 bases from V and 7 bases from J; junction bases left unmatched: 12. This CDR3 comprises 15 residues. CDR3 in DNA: TGTGCCAGTAGTTGGGGGACAGGCCCTGAGATGACCCAGTACTTC. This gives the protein CASSWGTGPEMTQYF.

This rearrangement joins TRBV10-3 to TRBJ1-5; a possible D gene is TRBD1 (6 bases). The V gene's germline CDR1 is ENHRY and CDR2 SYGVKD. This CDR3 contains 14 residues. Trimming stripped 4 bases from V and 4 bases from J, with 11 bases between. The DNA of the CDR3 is TGTGCCATCAGTGCGGGGGGGGCTAATCAGCCCCAGCATTTT. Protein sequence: CAISAGGANQPQHF.

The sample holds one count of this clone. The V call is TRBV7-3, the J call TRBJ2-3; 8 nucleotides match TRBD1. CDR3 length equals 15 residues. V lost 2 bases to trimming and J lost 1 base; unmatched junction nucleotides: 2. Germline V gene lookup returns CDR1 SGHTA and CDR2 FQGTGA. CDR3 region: CASSLQGAGTDTQYF. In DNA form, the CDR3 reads TGTGCCAGCAGCTTACAGGGGGCCGGCACAGATACGCAGTATTTT.